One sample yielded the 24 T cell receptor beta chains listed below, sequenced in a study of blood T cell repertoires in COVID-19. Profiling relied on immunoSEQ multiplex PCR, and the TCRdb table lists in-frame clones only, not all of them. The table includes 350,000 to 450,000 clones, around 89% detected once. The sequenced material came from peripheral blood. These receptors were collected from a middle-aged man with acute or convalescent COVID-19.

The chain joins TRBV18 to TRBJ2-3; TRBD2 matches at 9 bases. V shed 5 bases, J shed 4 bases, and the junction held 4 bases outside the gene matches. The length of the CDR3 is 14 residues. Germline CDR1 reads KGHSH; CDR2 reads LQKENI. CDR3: CASSSSGMSDTQYF. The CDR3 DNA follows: TGTGCCAGCTCATCTAGCGGGATGTCAGATACGCAGTATTTT.

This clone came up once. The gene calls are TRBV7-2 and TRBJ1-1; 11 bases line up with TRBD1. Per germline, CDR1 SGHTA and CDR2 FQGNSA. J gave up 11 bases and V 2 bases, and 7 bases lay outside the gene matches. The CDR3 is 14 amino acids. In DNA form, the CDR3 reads TGTGCCAGCAGCTTAAGCCGGACAGGGGGCGGGGCTTTCTTT. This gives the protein CASSLSRTGGGAFF.

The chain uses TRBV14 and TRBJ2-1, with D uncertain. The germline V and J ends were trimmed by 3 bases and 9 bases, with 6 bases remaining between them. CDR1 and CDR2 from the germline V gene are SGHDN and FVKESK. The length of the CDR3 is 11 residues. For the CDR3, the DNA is TGTGCCAGCAGCCAGGGCCTTGAGCAGTTCTTC. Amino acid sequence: CASSQGLEQFF. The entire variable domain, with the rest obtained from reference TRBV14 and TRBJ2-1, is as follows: EAGVTQFPSHSVIEKGQTVTLRCDPISGHDNLYWYRRVMGKEIKFLLHFVKESKQDESGMPNNRFLAERTGGTYSTLKVQPAELEDSGVYFCASSQGLEQFFGPGTRLTVL.

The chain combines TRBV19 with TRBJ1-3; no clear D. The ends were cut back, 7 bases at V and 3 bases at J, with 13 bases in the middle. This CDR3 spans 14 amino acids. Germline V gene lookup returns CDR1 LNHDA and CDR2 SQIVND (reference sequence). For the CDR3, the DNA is TGTGCCAGTACTGTTCAGTCAAGTGGAAACACCATATATTTT. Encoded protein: CASTVQSSGNTIYF. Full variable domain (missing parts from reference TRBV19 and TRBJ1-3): DGGITQSPKYLFRKEGQNVTLSCEQNLNHDAMYWYRQDPGQGLRLIYYSQIVNDFQKGDIAEGYSVSREKKESFPLTVTSAQKNPTAFYLCASTVQSSGNTIYFGEGSWLTVV.

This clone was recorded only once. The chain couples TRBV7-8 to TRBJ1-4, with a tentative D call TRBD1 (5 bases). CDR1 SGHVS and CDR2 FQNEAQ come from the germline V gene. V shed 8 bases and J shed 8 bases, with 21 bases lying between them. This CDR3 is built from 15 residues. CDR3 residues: CASGSYGALGEKLFF. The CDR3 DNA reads TGTGCCAGCGGATCATATGGGGCCCTGGGCGAAAAACTGTTTTTT. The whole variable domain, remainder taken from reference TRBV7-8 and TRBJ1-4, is GAGVSQSPRYKVAKRGQDVALRCDPISGHVSLFWYQQALGQGPEFLTYFQNEAQLDKSGLPSDRFFAERPEGSVSTLKIQRTQQEDSAVYLCASGSYGALGEKLFFGSGTQLSVL.

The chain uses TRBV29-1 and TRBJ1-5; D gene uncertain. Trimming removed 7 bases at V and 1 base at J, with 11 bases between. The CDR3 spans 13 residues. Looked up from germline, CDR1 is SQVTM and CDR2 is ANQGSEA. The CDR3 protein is CSAEAGSNQPQHF. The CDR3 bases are TGCAGCGCCGAAGCGGGAAGCAATCAGCCCCAGCATTTT.

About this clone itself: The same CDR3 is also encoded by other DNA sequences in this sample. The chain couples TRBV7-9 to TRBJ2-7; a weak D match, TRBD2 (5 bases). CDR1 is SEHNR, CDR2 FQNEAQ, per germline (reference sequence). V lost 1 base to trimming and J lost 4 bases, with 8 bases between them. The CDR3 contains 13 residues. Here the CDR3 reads CASSLVRGYEQYF. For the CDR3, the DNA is TGTGCCAGCAGCTTAGTCCGGGGTTACGAGCAGTACTTC.

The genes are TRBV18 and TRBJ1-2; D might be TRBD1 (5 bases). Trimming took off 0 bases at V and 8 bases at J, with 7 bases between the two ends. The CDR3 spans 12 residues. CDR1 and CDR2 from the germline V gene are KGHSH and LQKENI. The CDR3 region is CASSPPSGGYTF. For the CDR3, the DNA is TGTGCCAGCTCACCACCTTCAGGGGGCTACACCTTC.

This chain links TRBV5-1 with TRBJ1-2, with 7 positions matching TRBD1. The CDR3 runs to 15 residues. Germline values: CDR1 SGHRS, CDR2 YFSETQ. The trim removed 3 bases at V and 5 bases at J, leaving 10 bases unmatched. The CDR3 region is CASSWDGTADYGYTF. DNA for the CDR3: TGCGCCAGCAGCTGGGACGGGACAGCTGATTATGGCTACACCTTC. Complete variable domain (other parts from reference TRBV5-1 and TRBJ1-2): KAGVTQTPRYLIKTRGQQVTLSCSPISGHRSVSWYQQTPGQGLQFLFEYFSETQRNKGNFPGRFSGRQFSNSRSEMNVSTLELGDSALYLCASSWDGTADYGYTFGSGTRLTVV.

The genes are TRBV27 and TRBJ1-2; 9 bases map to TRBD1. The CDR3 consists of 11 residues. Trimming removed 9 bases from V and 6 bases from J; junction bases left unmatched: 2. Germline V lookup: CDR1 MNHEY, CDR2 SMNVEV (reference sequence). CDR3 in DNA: TGTGCCAGGGGACAGGGCCATGGCTACACCTTC. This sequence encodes CARGQGHGYTF.

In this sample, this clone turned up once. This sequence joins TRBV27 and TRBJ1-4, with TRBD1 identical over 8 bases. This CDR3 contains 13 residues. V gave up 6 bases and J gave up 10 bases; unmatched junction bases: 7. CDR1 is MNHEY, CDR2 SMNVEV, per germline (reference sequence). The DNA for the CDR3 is TGTGCCAGCAGCCGCGGACAGGGAGGAAAACTGTTTTTT. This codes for CASSRGQGGKLFF.

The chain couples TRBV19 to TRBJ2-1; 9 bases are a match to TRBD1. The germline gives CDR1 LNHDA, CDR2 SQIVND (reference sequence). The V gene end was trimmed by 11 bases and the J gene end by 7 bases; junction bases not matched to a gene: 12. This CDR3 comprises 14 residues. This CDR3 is CAVARTGDRNEQFF. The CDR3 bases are TGTGCCGTAGCCCGGACAGGGGATAGGAATGAGCAGTTCTTC.

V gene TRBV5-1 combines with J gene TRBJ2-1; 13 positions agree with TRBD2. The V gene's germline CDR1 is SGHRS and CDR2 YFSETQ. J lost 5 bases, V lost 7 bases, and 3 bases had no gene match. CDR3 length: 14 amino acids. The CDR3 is CASGTSGDNNEQFF. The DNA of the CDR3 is TGCGCCAGCGGGACTAGCGGGGATAACAATGAGCAGTTCTTC.

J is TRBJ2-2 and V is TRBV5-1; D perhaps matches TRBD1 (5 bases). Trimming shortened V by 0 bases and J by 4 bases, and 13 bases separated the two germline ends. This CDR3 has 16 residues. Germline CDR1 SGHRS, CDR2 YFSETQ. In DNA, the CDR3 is TGCGCCAGCAGCTTGGCTGCAGGGCGCGGCACCGGGGAGCTGTTTTTT. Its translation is CASSLAAGRGTGELFF.

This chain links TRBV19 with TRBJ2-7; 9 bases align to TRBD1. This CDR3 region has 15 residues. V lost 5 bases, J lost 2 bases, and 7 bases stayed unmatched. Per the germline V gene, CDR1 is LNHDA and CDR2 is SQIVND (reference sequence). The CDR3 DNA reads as TGTGCCAGTAGTGGCCCGGACAGGGGACCCTACGAGCAGTACTTC. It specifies CASSGPDRGPYEQYF.

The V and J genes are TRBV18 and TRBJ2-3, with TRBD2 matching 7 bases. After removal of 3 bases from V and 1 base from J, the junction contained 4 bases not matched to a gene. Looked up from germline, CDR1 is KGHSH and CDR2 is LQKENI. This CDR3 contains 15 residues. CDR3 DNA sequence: TGTGCCAGCTCACCGGTTAGCGGGCGCACAGATACGCAGTATTTT. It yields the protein CASSPVSGRTDTQYF.

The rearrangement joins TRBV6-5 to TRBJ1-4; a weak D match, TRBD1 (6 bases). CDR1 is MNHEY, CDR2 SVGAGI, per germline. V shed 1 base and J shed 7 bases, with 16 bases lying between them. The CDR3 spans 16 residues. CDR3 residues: CASSYYPQGLGEKLFF. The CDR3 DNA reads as TGTGCCAGCAGTTACTACCCCCAGGGGTTGGGTGAAAAACTGTTTTTT.

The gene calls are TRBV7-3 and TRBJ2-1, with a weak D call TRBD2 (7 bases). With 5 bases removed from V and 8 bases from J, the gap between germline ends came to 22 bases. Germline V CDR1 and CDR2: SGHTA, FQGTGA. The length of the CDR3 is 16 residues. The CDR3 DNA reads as TGTGCCAGCAGCCAAAGGCGGGGGCTCACGTTCCATGAGCAGTTCTTC. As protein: CASSQRRGLTFHEQFF.

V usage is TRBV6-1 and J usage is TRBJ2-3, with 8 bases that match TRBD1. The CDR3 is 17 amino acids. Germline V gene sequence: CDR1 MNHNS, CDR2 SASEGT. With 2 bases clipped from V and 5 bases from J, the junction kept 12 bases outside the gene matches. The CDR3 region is CASSEPGRGRRGDTQYF. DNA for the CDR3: TGTGCCAGCAGTGAACCAGGCAGGGGGCGACGAGGAGATACGCAGTATTTT.

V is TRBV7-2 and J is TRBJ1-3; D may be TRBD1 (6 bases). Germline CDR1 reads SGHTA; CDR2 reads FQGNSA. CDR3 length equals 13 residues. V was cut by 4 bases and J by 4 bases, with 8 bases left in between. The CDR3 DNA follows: TGTGCCAGCAGCTCAGACAGGGGAAACACCATATATTTT. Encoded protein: CASSSDRGNTIYF.

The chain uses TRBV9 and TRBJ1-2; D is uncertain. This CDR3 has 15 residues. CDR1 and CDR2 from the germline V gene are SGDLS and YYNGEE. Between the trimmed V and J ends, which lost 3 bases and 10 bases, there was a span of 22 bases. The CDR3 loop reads CASSGPEFNVLLYTF. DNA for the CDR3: TGTGCCAGCAGCGGACCGGAGTTCAACGTCCTTCTCTACACCTTC.

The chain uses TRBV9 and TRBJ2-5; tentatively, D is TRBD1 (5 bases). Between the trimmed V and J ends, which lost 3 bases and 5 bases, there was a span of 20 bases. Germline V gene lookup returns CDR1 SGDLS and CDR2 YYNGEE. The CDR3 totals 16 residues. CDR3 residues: CASSDAEGVEGETQYF. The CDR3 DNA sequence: TGTGCCAGCAGCGACGCTGAAGGGGTGGAAGGGGAGACCCAGTACTTC.

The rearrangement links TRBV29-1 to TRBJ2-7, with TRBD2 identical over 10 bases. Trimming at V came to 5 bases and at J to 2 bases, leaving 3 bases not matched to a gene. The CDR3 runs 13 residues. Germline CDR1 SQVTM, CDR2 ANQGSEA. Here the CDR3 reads CSVLAGDAYEQYF. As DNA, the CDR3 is TGCAGCGTTCTAGCGGGGGACGCCTACGAGCAGTACTTC.

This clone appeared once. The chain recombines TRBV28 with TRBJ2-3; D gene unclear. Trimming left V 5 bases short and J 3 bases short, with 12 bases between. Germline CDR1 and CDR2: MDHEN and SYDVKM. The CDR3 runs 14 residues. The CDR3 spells CASSPGLFTDTQYF. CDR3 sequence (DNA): TGTGCCAGCAGTCCCGGTCTTTTTACAGATACGCAGTATTTT.